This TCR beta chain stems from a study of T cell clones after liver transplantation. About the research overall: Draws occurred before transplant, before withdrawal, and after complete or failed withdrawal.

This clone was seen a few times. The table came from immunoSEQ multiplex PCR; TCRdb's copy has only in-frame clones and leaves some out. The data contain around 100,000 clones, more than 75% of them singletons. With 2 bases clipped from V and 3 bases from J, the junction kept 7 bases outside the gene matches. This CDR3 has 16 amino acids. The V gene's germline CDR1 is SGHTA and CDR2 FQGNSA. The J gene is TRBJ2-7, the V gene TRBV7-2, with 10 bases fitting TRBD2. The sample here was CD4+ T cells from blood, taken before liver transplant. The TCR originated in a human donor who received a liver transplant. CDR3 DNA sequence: TGTGCCAGCAGCTTATATATAGCGGGGGGCGGCTACGAGCAGTACTTC. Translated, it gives CASSLYIAGGGYEQYF.